This TCR beta chain came from a study of T cells in Graves' hyperthyroidism and ophthalmopathy. Points on this clonotype: The antigen remains undetermined.

The TCR beta CDR3 regions underwent amplification using RNA transcripts as the source. When the TCR CDR3 underwent first-round RT-PCR, the HTBI primer set was used. TCRdb called the multiplex PCR reads again in MiXCR, with one record for every CDR3 protein. This table has 480,000 or so distinct CDR3 sequences, about 45% appearing once. Study conclusions and caveats: Ophthalmopathy cases were set apart from stable hyperthyroidism by a 13 V-J model.

A patient was excluded if there was uncontrolled infection, other autoimmune disease, pregnancy or lactation. Diagnoses were made from clinical symptoms, serum measures (thyroxine and TRAb), thyroid ultrasound and orbital computed tomography. This clonotype was obtained from an adult woman with Graves' disease, either hyperthyroidism or ophthalmopathy (not recorded which). Material for sequencing was peripheral blood or thyroid tissue (not recorded which).

CDR3 coding DNA: TGCAGCACCAGCAGCTCGGCCAGAGGCCAAGAGACCCAGTACTTC. It translates to CSTSSSARGQETQYF. This chain links TRBV29-1 with TRBJ2-5; the D is unclear. Per germline, CDR1 SQVTM and CDR2 ANQGSEA. V gave up 8 bases and J gave up 1 base, with 20 bases separating them. The CDR3 contains 15 residues.